In its sample, the clone carrying this TCR beta chain was seen many times. The data derive from a study of T-cell reconstitution after alpha-beta-depleted transplantation in children. Germline CDR1 and CDR2: SGHRS and YFSETQ. The CDR3 contains 15 residues. V shed 4 bases and J 6 bases; nucleotides not matched to a gene: 11. This sample's TCRbeta library carried unique molecular identifier barcodes. TCRdb fed the PCR reads into MiXCR, producing one record per CDR3 protein. The sample contains hundreds of thousands of distinct CDR3 sequences, 10% to 15% of which appear only once. Here the sequenced sample was PBMCs, mostly from graft donor cells, taken 360 days after TCRalphabeta/CD19-depleted stem cell transplant. This chain uses TRBV5-1 with TRBJ2-7, with 9 positions matching TRBD1. The origin of this receptor is a male patient younger than 18 who had a stem cell transplant for acute myeloid leukemia, so the T cells may come from the graft donor. The CDR3 loop reads CASSSTGTGSLEQYF. CDR3 DNA: TGCGCCAGCAGCAGTACCGGGACAGGGAGCCTCGAGCAGTACTTC. Complete variable domain (other parts from reference TRBV5-1 and TRBJ2-7): KAGVTQTPRYLIKTRGQQVTLSCSPISGHRSVSWYQQTPGQGLQFLFEYFSETQRNKGNFPGRFSGRQFSNSRSEMNVSTLELGDSALYLCASSSTGTGSLEQYFGPGTRLTVT.